The 9 T cell receptor beta chains reported below all come from one sample, sequenced in a study of cytomegalovirus exposure and HLA in healthy donors. Primers for the PCR totalled 60 Vbeta and 13 Jbeta. This table comes from immunoSEQ multiplex PCR, and its TCRdb copy is limited to in-frame clones, with some not included. The repertoire has 55,000 to 80,000 clones, less than 75% of them found once; the top ten carry roughly 23%. Sequencing used PBMCs. The receptors derive from a man in his fifties or sixties in good health and CMV-seropositive.

This sequence joins TRBV7-2 and TRBJ1-2; 9 bases line up with TRBD1. Losses at the gene ends were 0 bases for V and 7 bases for J; bases not matched to a gene: 6. This CDR3 has 15 amino acids. CDR1 is SGHTA, CDR2 FQGNSA, per germline. The CDR3 sequence: CASSLASGQGTGYTF. The CDR3 DNA follows: TGTGCCAGCAGCTTAGCAAGCGGACAGGGGACTGGCTACACCTTC.

The CDR3 spells CASSQTGTGAGNTIYF. In nucleotides, the CDR3 is TGTGCCAGCAGCCAAACCGGGACAGGGGCTGGAAACACCATATATTTT. The gene calls are TRBV4-2 and TRBJ1-3; 10 bases line up with TRBD1. With V trimmed by 2 bases and J by 2 bases, 3 bases remained unmatched. Germline-derived CDR1 and CDR2 are LGHNA and YNFKEQ. This CDR3 is built from 16 residues.

This chain joins TRBV5-1 and TRBJ2-7; 13 bases are a match to TRBD2. The germline CDR1 and CDR2 sequences are SGHRS and YFSETQ. The CDR3 has 16 amino acids. The junction had 8 bases not matched to a gene; V was cut back by 4 bases and J by 4 bases. The CDR3 bases are TGCGCCAGCAGCCCCACCGGGACTAGCGGGATGTACGAGCAGTACTTC. Translation: CASSPTGTSGMYEQYF.

The chain combines TRBV2 with TRBJ2-7, with a possible D match to TRBD1 (6 bases). Germline assignment: CDR1 SNHLY and CDR2 FYNNEI. The CDR3 length is 12 residues. The V gene lost 6 bases and the J gene lost 3 bases, with 9 bases spanning the gap. The DNA for the CDR3 is TGTGCCAGCAGGCACAGGGACTACGAGCAGTACTTC. This encodes CASRHRDYEQYF.

The rearrangement joins TRBV2 to TRBJ2-3; D may be TRBD2 (5 bases). Trimming removed 7 bases from V and 9 bases from J, with 17 bases in between. The CDR3 is 13 residues long. Per germline, CDR1 SNHLY and CDR2 FYNNEI. The CDR3 spells CASTTDPRETQYF. The CDR3 DNA reads as TGTGCCAGCACGACGGATCCGAGGGAGACGCAGTATTTT.

The V and J genes are TRBV5-1 and TRBJ2-5, with D possibly TRBD2 on 6 matching bases. Germline V CDR1 and CDR2: SGHRS, YFSETQ. V was pared by 2 bases and J by 5 bases, with 10 bases between. CDR3 length equals 13 residues. The CDR3 DNA follows: TGCGCCAGCAGCTTCGGGGGTGTGGAGACCCAGTACTTC. Amino acids: CASSFGGVETQYF. Full variable domain (remainder filled in from reference TRBV5-1 and TRBJ2-5): KAGVTQTPRYLIKTRGQQVTLSCSPISGHRSVSWYQQTPGQGLQFLFEYFSETQRNKGNFPGRFSGRQFSNSRSEMNVSTLELGDSALYLCASSFGGVETQYFGPGTRLLVL.

The chain joins TRBV27 to TRBJ1-6; 10 positions match TRBD1. This CDR3 is built from 17 residues. J was trimmed by 5 bases and V by 6 bases; bases with no gene match: 10. CDR1 MNHEY and CDR2 SMNVEV come from the germline V gene (reference sequence). The CDR3 nucleotides are TGTGCCAGCAGGTCTCTCCGGACAGGGGGGCATAATTCACCCCTCCACTTT. Protein product: CASRSLRTGGHNSPLHF.

The rearrangement joins TRBV6-5 to TRBJ2-7; TRBD2 matches at 7 bases. With 5 bases clipped from V and 5 bases from J, the junction kept 6 bases outside the gene matches. This CDR3 spans 13 amino acids. The germline V gene encodes CDR1 MNHEY and CDR2 SVGAGI. The CDR3 coding sequence is TGTGCCAGCAGTGGGGGGGTGCGGCACGAGCAGTACTTC. Residues: CASSGGVRHEQYF.

The chain links TRBV30 to TRBJ2-2, with 9 bases that match TRBD2. CDR1 is GTSNPN and CDR2 is SVGIG in the germline V gene (reference sequence). This CDR3 comprises 17 residues. J lost 7 bases, V lost 0 bases, and 12 bases had no gene match. The CDR3 bases are TGTGCCTGGAGTGTACAGGGGCTAGCGGGGCGGTACGGGGAGCTGTTTTTT. The encoded protein is CAWSVQGLAGRYGELFF.